The clone carrying this T cell receptor (beta chain) showed up many times. TCRdb processed the 5' RACE reads anew with MiXCR; each CDR3 protein has one entry. The table shows 600,000 to 750,000 distinct CDR3 sequences, with 12% occurring only once. The record originates from a study of T cells after yellow fever vaccination. Germline lookup yields CDR1 LGHNA and CDR2 YSLEER. CDR3 size: 14 residues. V was cut by 4 bases and J by 4 bases, with 11 bases left in between. This TCR came from a man between 25 and 39 years old who received the YFV17D yellow fever vaccine. The material sequenced was PBMCs, taken on the day of the yellow fever booster vaccination. The gene calls are TRBV4-3 and TRBJ2-1; D may match TRBD1 or TRBD2 (5 bases each). CDR3 nucleotide sequence: TGCGCCAGCAGCCCACGGGGCCAGTACAATGAGCAGTTCTTC. Its protein is CASSPRGQYNEQFF.